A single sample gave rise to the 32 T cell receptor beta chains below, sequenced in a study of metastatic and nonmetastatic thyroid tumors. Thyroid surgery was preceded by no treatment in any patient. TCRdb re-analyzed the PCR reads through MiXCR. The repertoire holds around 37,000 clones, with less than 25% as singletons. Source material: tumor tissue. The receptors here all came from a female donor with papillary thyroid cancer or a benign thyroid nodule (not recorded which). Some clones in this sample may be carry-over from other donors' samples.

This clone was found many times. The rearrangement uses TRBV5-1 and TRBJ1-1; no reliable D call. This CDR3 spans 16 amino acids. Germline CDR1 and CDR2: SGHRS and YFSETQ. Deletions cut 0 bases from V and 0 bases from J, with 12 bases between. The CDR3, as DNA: TGCGCCAGCAGCTTGGAAGGGCTCCGGATGAACACTGAAGCTTTCTTT. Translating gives CASSLEGLRMNTEAFF.

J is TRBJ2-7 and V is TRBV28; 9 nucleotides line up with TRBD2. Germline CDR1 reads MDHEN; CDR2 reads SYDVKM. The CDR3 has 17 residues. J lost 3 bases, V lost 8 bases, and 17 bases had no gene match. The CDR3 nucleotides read TGTGCCAGCTCTACACTGCGGCTAGCGGGAAGGGTCTACGAGCAGTACTTC. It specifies CASSTLRLAGRVYEQYF.

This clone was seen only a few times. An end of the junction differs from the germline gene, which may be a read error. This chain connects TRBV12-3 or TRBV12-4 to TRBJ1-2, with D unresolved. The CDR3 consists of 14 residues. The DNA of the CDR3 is TGTGCCAGCAGTTTAGGAAGCACGAACTGTGGCTACACCTTC. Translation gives CASSLGSTNCGYTF.

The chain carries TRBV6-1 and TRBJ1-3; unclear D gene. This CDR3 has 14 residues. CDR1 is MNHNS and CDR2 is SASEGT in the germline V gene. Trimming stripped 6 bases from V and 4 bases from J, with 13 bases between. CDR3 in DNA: TGTGCCAGCAGGGTTATTGGCAAAGGAAACACCATATATTTT. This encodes CASRVIGKGNTIYF.

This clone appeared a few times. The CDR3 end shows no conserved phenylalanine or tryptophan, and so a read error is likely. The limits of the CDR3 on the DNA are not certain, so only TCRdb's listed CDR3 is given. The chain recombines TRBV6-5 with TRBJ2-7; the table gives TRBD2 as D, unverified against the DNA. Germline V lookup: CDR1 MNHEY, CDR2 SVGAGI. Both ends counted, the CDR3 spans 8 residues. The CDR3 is CASSSTSG.

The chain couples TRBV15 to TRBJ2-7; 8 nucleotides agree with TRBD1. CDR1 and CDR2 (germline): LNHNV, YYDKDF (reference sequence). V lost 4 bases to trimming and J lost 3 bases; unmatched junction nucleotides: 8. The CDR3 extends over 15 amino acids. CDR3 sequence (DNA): TGTGCCACCAGCAAAGACAGGGGCCGCGGCTACGAGCAGTACTTC. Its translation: CATSKDRGRGYEQYF.

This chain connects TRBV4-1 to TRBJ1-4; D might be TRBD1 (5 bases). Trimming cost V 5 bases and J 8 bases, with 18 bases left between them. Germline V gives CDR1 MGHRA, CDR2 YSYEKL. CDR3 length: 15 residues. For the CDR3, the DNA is TGCGCCAGCAGCGCCAGTACCGGGACGGGCGAAAAACTGTTTTTT. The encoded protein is CASSASTGTGEKLFF.

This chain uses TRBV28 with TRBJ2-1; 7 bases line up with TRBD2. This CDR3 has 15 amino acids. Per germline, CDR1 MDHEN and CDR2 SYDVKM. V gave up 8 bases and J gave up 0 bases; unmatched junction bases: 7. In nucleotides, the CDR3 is TGTGCCAGCCCGCCTGGACTAGACTCCTACAATGAGCAGTTCTTC. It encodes CASPPGLDSYNEQFF.

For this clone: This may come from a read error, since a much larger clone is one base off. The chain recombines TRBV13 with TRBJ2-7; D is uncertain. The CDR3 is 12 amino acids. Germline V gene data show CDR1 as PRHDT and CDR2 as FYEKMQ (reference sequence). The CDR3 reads CTSSLDLDEQYF. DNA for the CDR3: TGTACCAGCAGCTTAGATCTCGACGAGCAGTACTTC.

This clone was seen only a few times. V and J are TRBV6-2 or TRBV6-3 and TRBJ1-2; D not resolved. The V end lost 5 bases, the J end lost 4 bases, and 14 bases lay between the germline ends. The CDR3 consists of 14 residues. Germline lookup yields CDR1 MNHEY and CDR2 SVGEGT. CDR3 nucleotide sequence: TGTGCCAGCAGTAATTCTCAAGGAGCCTATGGCTACACCTTC. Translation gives CASSNSQGAYGYTF.

CDR3 DNA sequence: TGTGCTTCATCTAGCGGGAGTCCCCACGAGCAGTACTTC. Amino acids: CASSSGSPHEQYF. The chain joins TRBV12-5 to TRBJ2-7; 10 positions agree with TRBD2. J lost 5 bases, V lost 11 bases, and 9 bases had no gene match. Germline CDR1 reads LGHNT; CDR2 reads FRNRAP. The CDR3 length is 13 residues.

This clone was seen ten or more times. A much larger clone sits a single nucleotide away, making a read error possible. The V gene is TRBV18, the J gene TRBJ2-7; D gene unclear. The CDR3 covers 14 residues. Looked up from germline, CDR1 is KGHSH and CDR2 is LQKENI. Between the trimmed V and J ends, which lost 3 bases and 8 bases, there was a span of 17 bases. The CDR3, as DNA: TGTGCCAGCTCACCCCCGGAAACCCCCCGCAAGCAGTACTTC. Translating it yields CASSPPETPRKQYF. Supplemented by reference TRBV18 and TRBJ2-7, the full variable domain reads NAGVMQNPRHLVRRRGQEARLRCSPMKGHSHVYWYRQLPEEGLKFMVYLQKENIIDESGMPKERFSAEFPKEGPSILRIQQVVRGDSAAYFCASSPPETPRKQYFGPGTRLTVT.

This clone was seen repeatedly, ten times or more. The CDR3 is CASRDRANNSPLHF. The DNA of the CDR3 is TGTGCCAGCAGGGACAGGGCCAATAATTCACCCCTCCACTTT. The chain uses TRBV6-1 and TRBJ1-6; 8 bases match TRBD1. The CDR3 is 14 residues long. Germline CDR1 and CDR2: MNHNS and SASEGT. The V and J ends lost 6 bases and 5 bases, in that order; junction bases with no gene match: 3.

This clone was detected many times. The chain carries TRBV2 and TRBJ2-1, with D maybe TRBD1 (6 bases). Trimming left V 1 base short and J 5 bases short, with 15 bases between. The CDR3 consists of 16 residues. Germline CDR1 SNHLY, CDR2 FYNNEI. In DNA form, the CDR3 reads TGTGCCAGCAGTGAAGGTTTCCGGGACACAGACAATGAGCAGTTCTTC. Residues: CASSEGFRDTDNEQFF.

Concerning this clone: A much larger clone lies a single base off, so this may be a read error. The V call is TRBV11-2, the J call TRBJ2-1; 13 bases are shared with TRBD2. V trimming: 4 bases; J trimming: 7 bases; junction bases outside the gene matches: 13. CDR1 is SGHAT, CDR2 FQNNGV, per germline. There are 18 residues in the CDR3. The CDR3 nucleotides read TGTGCCAGCAGCTGGATTTTTACCTGGACTAGCGGGGGTAATGAGCAGTTCTTC. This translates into CASSWIFTWTSGGNEQFF.

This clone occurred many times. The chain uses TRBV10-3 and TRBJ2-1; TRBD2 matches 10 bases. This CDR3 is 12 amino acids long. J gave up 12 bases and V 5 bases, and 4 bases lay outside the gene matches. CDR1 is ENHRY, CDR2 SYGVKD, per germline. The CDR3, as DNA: TGTGCCATCAGTCGAGAGCGGGAGGGGCAGTTCTTC. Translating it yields CAISREREGQFF.

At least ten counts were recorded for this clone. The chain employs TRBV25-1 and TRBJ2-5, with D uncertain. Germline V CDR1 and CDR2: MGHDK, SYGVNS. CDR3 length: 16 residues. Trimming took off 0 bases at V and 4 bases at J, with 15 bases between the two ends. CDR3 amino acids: CASSEYRGDGAETQYF. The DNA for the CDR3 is TGTGCCAGCAGTGAATATAGAGGCGACGGTGCAGAGACCCAGTACTTC.

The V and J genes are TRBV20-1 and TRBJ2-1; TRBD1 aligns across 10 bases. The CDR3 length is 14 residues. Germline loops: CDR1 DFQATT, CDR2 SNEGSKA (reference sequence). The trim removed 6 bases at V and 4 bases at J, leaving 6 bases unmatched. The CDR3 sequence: CSAMGQGNYNEQFF. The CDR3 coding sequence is TGCAGTGCAATGGGACAGGGGAATTACAATGAGCAGTTCTTC.

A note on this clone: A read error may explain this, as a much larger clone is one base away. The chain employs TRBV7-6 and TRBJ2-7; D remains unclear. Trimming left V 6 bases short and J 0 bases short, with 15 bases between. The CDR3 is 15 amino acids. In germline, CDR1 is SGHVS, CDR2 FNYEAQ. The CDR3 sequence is CASRKDGSSSYEQYF. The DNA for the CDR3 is TGTGCCAGCAGAAAGGACGGGTCTAGCTCCTACGAGCAGTACTTC. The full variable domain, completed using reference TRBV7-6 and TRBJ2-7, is GAGVSQSPRYKVTKRGQDVALRCDPISGHVSLYWYRQALGQGPEFLTYFNYEAQQDKSGLPNDRFSAERPEGSISTLTIQRTEQRDSAMYRCASRKDGSSSYEQYFGPGTRLTVT.

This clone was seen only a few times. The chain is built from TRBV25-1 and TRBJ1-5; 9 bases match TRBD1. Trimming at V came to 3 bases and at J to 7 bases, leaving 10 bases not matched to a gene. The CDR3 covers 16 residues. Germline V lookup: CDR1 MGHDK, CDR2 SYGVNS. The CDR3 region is CASSESRTGAAQPQHF. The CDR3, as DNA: TGTGCCAGCAGTGAGAGCCGGACAGGGGCAGCCCAGCCCCAGCATTTT.

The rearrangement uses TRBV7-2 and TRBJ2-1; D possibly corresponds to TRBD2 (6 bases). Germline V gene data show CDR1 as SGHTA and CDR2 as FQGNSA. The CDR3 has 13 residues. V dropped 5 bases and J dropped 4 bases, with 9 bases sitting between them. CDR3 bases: TGTGCCAGCAGCACCGGGACTTACAATGAGCAGTTCTTC. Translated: CASSTGTYNEQFF.

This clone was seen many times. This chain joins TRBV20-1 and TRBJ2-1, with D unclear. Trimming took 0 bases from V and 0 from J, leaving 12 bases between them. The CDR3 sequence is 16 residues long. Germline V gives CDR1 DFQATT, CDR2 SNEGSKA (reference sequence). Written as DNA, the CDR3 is TGCAGTGCTAGAGAACGGAGCGCGATCTCCTACAATGAGCAGTTCTTC. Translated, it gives CSARERSAISYNEQFF.

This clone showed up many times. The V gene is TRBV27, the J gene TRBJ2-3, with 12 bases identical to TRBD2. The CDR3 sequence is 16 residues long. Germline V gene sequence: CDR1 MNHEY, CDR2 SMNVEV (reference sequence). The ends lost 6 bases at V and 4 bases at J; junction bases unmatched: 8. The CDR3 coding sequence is TGTGCCAGCAGCCCAATACTAGCGGGGGGATCAGATACGCAGTATTTT. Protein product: CASSPILAGGSDTQYF.

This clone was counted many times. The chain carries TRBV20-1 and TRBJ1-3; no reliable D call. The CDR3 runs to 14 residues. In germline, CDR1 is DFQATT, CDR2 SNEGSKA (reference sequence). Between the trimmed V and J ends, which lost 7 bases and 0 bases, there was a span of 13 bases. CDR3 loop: CSVSTLSSGNTIYF. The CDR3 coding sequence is TGCAGTGTATCAACGCTCAGCTCTGGAAACACCATATATTTT.

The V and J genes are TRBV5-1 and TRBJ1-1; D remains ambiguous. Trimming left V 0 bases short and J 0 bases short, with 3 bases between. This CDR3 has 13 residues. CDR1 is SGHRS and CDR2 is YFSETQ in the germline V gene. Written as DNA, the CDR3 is TGCGCCAGCAGCTTGGGGCTGAACACTGAAGCTTTCTTT. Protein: CASSLGLNTEAFF.

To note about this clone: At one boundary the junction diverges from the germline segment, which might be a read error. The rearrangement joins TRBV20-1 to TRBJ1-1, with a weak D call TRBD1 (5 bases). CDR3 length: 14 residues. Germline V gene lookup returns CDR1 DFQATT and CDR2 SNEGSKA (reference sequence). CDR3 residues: CSARMGDVNTESFF. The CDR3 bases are TGCAGTGCTAGGATGGGGGATGTAAACACTGAATCTTTCTTT.

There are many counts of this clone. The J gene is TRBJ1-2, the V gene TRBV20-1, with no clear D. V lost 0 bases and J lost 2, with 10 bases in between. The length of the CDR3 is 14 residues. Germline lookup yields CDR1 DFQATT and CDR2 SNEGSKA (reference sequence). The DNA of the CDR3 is TGCAGTGCTAGAGATAGGAGTAGAAACTATGGCTACACCTTC. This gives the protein CSARDRSRNYGYTF.

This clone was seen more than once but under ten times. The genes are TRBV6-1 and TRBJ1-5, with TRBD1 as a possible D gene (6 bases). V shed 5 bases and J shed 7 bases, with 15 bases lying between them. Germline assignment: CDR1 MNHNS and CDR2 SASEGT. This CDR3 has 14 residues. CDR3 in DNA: TGTGCCAGCAGTCAAGGGGGGGGATGGCAGCCCCAGCATTTT. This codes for CASSQGGGWQPQHF.

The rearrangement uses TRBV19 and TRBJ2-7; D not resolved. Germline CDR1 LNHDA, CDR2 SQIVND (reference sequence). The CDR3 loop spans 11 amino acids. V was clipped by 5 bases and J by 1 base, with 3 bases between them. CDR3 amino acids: CASSPSYEQYF. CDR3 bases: TGTGCCAGTAGTCCTTCCTACGAGCAGTACTTC.

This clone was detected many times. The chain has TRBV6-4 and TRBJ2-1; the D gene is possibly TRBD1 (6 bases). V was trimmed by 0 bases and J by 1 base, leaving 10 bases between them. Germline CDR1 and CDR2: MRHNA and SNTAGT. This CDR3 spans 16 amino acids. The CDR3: CASSDSQGNSYNEQFF. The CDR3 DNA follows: TGTGCCAGCAGTGACTCGCAGGGGAATTCCTACAATGAGCAGTTCTTC.

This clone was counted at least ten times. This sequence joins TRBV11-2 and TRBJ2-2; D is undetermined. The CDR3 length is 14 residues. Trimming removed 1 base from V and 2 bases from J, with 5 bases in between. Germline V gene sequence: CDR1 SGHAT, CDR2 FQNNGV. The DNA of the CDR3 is TGTGCCAGCAGCTTAGTCGTAAACACCGGGGAGCTGTTTTTT. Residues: CASSLVVNTGELFF. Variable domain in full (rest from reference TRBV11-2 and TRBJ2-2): EAGVAQSPRYKIIEKRQSVAFWCNPISGHATLYWYQQILGQGPKLLIQFQNNGVVDDSQLPKDRFSAERLKGVDSTLKIQPAKLEDSAVYLCASSLVVNTGELFFGEGSRLTVL.

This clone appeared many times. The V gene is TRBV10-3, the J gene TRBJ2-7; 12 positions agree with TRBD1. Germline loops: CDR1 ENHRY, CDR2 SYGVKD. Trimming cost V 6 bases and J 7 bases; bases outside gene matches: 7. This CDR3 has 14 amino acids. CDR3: CAIRPGQGAREQYF. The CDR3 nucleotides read TGTGCCATCAGACCGGGACAGGGGGCGCGGGAGCAGTACTTC.